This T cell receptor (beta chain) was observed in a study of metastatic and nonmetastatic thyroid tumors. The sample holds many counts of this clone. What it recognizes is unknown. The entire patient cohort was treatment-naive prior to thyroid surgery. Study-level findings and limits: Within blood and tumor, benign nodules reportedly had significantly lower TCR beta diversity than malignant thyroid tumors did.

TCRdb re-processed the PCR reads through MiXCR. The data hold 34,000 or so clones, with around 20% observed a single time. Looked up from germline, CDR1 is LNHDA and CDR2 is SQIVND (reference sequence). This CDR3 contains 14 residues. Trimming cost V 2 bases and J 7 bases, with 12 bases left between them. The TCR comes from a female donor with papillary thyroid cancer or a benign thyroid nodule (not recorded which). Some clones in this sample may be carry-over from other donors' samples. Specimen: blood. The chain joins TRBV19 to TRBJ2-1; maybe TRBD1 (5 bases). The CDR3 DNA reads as TGTGCCAGTAGTATACGGACAATAGCAAATGAGCAGTTCTTC. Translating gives CASSIRTIANEQFF.